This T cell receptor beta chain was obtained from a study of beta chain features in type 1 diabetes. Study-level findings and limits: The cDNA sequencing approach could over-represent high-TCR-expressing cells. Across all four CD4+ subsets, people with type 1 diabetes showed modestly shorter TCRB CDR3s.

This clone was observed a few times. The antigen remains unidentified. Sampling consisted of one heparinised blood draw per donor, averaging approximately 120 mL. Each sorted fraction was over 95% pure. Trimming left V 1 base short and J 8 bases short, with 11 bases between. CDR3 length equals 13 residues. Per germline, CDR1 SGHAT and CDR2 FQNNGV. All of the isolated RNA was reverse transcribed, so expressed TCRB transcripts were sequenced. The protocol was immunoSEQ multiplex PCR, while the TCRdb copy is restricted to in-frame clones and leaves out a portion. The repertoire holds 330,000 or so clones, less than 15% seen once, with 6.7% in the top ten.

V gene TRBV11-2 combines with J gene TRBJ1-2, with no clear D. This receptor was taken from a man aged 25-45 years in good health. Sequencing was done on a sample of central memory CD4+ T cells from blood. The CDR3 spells CASSLAAGMGYTF. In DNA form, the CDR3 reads TGTGCCAGCAGCTTAGCCGCCGGGATGGGCTACACCTTC. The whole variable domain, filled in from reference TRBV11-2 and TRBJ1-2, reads EAGVAQSPRYKIIEKRQSVAFWCNPISGHATLYWYQQILGQGPKLLIQFQNNGVVDDSQLPKDRFSAERLKGVDSTLKIQPAKLEDSAVYLCASSLAAGMGYTFGSGTRLTVV.